One sample yielded the 9 T cell receptor beta chains listed below, sequenced in a study of OX40 agonist ivuxolimab in advanced cancers. Here immunoSEQ multiplex PCR was the method, and the copy in TCRdb shows in-frame clones only, minus some. The repertoire holds 90,000 or so clones, with roughly 91% as singletons. The sample was CD4+ or CD8+ T cells sorted from blood, taken in a trial of the OX40 agonist ivuxolimab. All receptors come from an adult with an advanced solid tumor such as melanoma, head and neck, liver or kidney cancer.

The J gene is TRBJ2-3, the V gene TRBV2; no firm D call. The CDR3 totals 16 residues. Germline V gene lookup returns CDR1 SNHLY and CDR2 FYNNEI. The ends were cut back, 7 bases at V and 2 bases at J, with 19 bases in the middle. The CDR3 loop is CASNRRTIKPTDTQYF. The DNA of the CDR3 is TGTGCCAGCAATCGGCGTACAATTAAACCCACAGATACGCAGTATTTT.

J is TRBJ2-7 and V is TRBV28; weak D call: TRBD1 (5 bases). With 2 bases removed from V and 2 bases from J, the gap between germline ends came to 10 bases. CDR1 is MDHEN, CDR2 SYDVKM, per germline. The length of the CDR3 is 14 residues. CDR3: CASSLIGAPYEQYF. In DNA form, the CDR3 reads TGTGCCAGCAGTTTAATAGGGGCCCCCTACGAGCAGTACTTC.

V gene TRBV18 combines with J gene TRBJ1-1; unclear D gene. The CDR3 covers 12 residues. Trimming removed 2 bases at V and 11 bases at J, with 12 bases between. CDR1 KGHSH and CDR2 LQKENI come from the germline V gene. The CDR3 loop is CASSPSGMEAFF. The DNA for the CDR3 is TGTGCCAGCTCACCAAGCGGAATGGAGGCTTTCTTT. The variable domain in full, with the rest retrieved from reference TRBV18 and TRBJ1-1, is NAGVMQNPRHLVRRRGQEARLRCSPMKGHSHVYWYRQLPEEGLKFMVYLQKENIIDESGMPKERFSAEFPKEGPSILRIQQVVRGDSAAYFCASSPSGMEAFFGQGTRLTVV.

The chain employs TRBV28 and TRBJ1-5; D unclear. Trimming removed 2 bases at V and 7 bases at J, with 12 bases between. The CDR3 totals 14 residues. The germline gives CDR1 MDHEN, CDR2 SYDVKM. CDR3 sequence: CASSLVGSRQPQHF. The CDR3 DNA reads as TGTGCCAGCAGTTTAGTAGGGTCGCGACAGCCCCAGCATTTT.

This clone was counted once. This chain uses TRBV10-2 with TRBJ2-7; D perhaps matches TRBD1 (6 bases). Germline values: CDR1 WSHSY, CDR2 SAAADI. The V gene lost 3 bases and the J gene lost 0 bases, with 12 bases spanning the gap. This CDR3 has 15 residues. The CDR3: CASSDGTLSSYEQYF. DNA for the CDR3: TGCGCCAGCAGTGATGGGACATTGAGCTCCTACGAGCAGTACTTC.

This sequence joins TRBV19 and TRBJ2-3, with 7 nucleotides matching TRBD2. With V trimmed by 5 bases and J by 0 bases, 8 bases remained unmatched. Germline CDR1 is LNHDA and CDR2 is SQIVND (reference sequence). This CDR3 is 16 amino acids long. The CDR3 here is CASSWQRGASTDTQYF. CDR3 in DNA: TGTGCCAGTAGTTGGCAGCGGGGAGCTAGCACAGATACGCAGTATTTT.

About this clone: The junction and the germline gene differ at one end; a read error may be behind it. This sequence joins TRBV7-7 and TRBJ2-5, with 14 bases that match TRBD2. The J call is uncertain, as TRBJ2-7 better fits the DNA end. The CDR3 extends over 15 amino acids. CDR1 and CDR2 (germline): SSHAT, FNYEAQ (reference sequence). The CDR3 DNA is TGTGCTAGCAGCCAGGGACTAGCGGGAGCGGACGAGCAGTACTTC. This encodes CASSQGLAGADEQYF.

The chain is built from TRBV4-1 and TRBJ2-1; 13 positions match TRBD2. The V gene's germline CDR1 is MGHRA and CDR2 YSYEKL. V was pared by 0 bases and J by 3 bases, with 2 bases of the junction left unmatched. The CDR3 extends over 17 amino acids. CDR3 sequence: CASSQDRTSGSYNEQFF. CDR3 in DNA: TGCGCCAGCAGCCAAGACCGGACTAGCGGGAGCTACAATGAGCAGTTCTTC.

V and J are TRBV5-6 and TRBJ1-3, with D unclear. Germline lookup yields CDR1 SGHDT and CDR2 YYEEEE. The ends were cut back, 4 bases at V and 2 bases at J, with 13 bases in the middle. This CDR3 comprises 15 residues. The CDR3, as DNA: TGTGCCAGCAGCCGCCGATGGATACCTGGAAACACCATATATTTT. Translation gives CASSRRWIPGNTIYF.